The 28 T cell receptor beta chains listed next were all sequenced from one sample in a study of radiotherapy plus CTLA-4 blockade in lung cancer. Clones were sequenced by immunoSEQ multiplex PCR, and TCRdb holds only the in-frame ones, with some missing. The sample lists 25,000 to 35,000 clones, around three quarters seen once, with approximately 15% in the top ten. Sequencing was performed on peripheral blood, taken from a patient treated with radiotherapy plus ipilimumab. Source of these receptors: a human donor with non-small cell lung cancer that progressed on radiotherapy plus ipilimumab.

The chain links TRBV19 to TRBJ2-1; 7 positions match TRBD2. The CDR3 extends over 16 amino acids. Germline trimming cut 3 bases from V and 2 bases from J; bases unmatched to any gene: 7. CDR1 and CDR2 (germline): LNHDA, SQIVND (reference sequence). CDR3 coding DNA: TGTGCCAGTAGTATTGATGAGCGGGGCCCCTACAATGAGCAGTTCTTC. Translated: CASSIDERGPYNEQFF.

A word on this clone: A junction end diverges from the germline sequence, so it may reflect a read error. This chain uses TRBV4-1 with TRBJ2-4; 10 bases are a match to TRBD2. CDR1 MGHRA and CDR2 YSYEKL come from the germline V gene. The CDR3 covers 16 residues. The CDR3 bases are TGCGCCAGCAGCCAAACCTCGGCGCTAGCGGGGGACATACAGTACTTC. This sequence encodes CASSQTSALAGDIQYF.

The V gene is TRBV7-2, the J gene TRBJ2-2; unclear D gene. The CDR3 has 14 amino acids. Germline V gene lookup returns CDR1 SGHTA and CDR2 FQGNSA. V lost 5 bases and J 4 bases, leaving 11 bases between the germline ends. CDR3 sequence: CASSSPSGTGELFF. The DNA for the CDR3 is TGTGCCAGCAGCAGCCCCAGTGGCACCGGGGAGCTGTTTTTT. The full variable domain, in which reference TRBV7-2 and TRBJ2-2 provide the parts outside the CDR3, is GAGVSQSPSNKVTEKGKDVELRCDPISGHTALYWYRQSLGQGLEFLIYFQGNSAPDKSGLPSDRFSAERTGGSVSTLTIQRTQQEDSAVYLCASSSPSGTGELFFGEGSRLTVL.

This clone was seen just once. The chain is built from TRBV19 and TRBJ1-5; 7 nucleotides align to TRBD1. The CDR3 is made up of 16 amino acids. V lost 7 bases and J lost 5; bases outside the gene matches: 14. Germline CDR1 and CDR2: LNHDA and SQIVND (reference sequence). The CDR3 region has the DNA TGTGCCAGTACCTCCCGGTGGGACAGAGAATATCAGCCCCAGCATTTT. Its protein product is CASTSRWDREYQPQHF.

This clone was found a few times. The chain carries TRBV5-4 and TRBJ2-7; D assignment may be TRBD1 or TRBD2 (6 bases each). V shed 0 bases and J shed 2 bases, with 15 bases lying between them. This CDR3 contains 16 residues. Germline V gene data show CDR1 as SGHNT and CDR2 as YYREEE (reference sequence). CDR3 DNA: TGTGCCAGCAGCTTGGCTGGAGGGGCAGGGGCCTACGAGCAGTACTTC. Residues: CASSLAGGAGAYEQYF.

The J gene is TRBJ1-2, the V gene TRBV4-3; no clear D. The CDR3 has 19 amino acids. CDR1 and CDR2 (germline): LGHNA, YSLEER. The V and J ends lost 1 base and 0 bases respectively, with 21 bases between them. The CDR3 DNA reads TGCGCCAGCAGCCAAGGGATCTCGTGGAGGGAGGAACCTAACTATGGCTACACCTTC. Protein product: CASSQGISWREEPNYGYTF.

J is TRBJ1-5 and V is TRBV10-1, with a tentative D call TRBD1 (5 bases). The V end was cut by 5 bases, the J end by 9 bases, with 23 bases between. Germline-derived CDR1 and CDR2 are WNHNN and SYGVQD (reference sequence). The CDR3 contains 16 residues. The CDR3 DNA is TGCGCCAGCAGTTTCGGGGGACGCCAAGCTCAATGGCCCCAGCATTTT. Protein product: CASSFGGRQAQWPQHF.

This sequence joins TRBV6-5 and TRBJ1-2; D uncertain. The CDR3 is 15 residues long. From germline, CDR1 is MNHEY and CDR2 SVGAGI. Deletions cut 3 bases from V and 4 bases from J, with 15 bases between. The CDR3 region has the DNA TGTGCCAGCAGTTATTCGATTCCAGCCACCTATGGCTACACCTTC. It encodes CASSYSIPATYGYTF.

This clone appeared a single time. This chain links TRBV11-2 with TRBJ2-7; 7 nucleotides match TRBD1. Germline loops: CDR1 SGHAT, CDR2 FQNNGV. The CDR3 is 14 residues long. V shed 1 base, J shed 2 bases, and the junction held 2 bases outside the gene matches. CDR3 DNA: TGTGCCAGCAGCTTAGTGGGACAGACCTACGAGCAGTACTTC. Protein: CASSLVGQTYEQYF.

The rearrangement links TRBV4-2 to TRBJ2-3, with 8 bases aligning to TRBD2. The J segment lost 2 bases and the V segment lost 3 bases, leaving 7 bases of the junction unmatched. This CDR3 has 16 amino acids. Germline lookup yields CDR1 LGHNA and CDR2 YNFKEQ. CDR3 bases: TGTGCCAGCAGCCAGTTTAGCGGGGCGTTCACAGATACGCAGTATTTT. It yields the protein CASSQFSGAFTDTQYF.

J is TRBJ1-1 and V is TRBV19; the D is unclear. V lost 7 bases, J lost 2 bases, and 11 bases lay in between. The germline V gene encodes CDR1 LNHDA and CDR2 SQIVND (reference sequence). This CDR3 is 13 amino acids long. The CDR3 protein is CASTLSGNTEAFF. In nucleotides, the CDR3 is TGTGCCAGTACCCTCTCGGGAAACACTGAAGCTTTCTTT.

The chain employs TRBV10-1 and TRBJ2-3; 13 positions match TRBD2. Germline CDR1 and CDR2: WNHNN and SYGVQD (reference sequence). Losses at the gene ends were 6 bases for V and 2 bases for J; bases not matched to a gene: 8. The CDR3 has 17 residues. The CDR3 here is CASRLAGGPRYTDTQYF. DNA for the CDR3: TGCGCCAGCAGACTAGCGGGAGGGCCCCGCTACACAGATACGCAGTATTTT.

The genes are TRBV11-2 and TRBJ1-6; D is undetermined. The CDR3 contains 14 residues. With 5 bases removed from V and 8 bases from J, the gap between germline ends came to 13 bases. Germline values: CDR1 SGHAT, CDR2 FQNNGV. CDR3 region: CASSPQVLDSPLHF. As DNA, the CDR3 is TGTGCCAGCAGCCCTCAAGTGTTGGATTCACCCCTCCACTTT.

The V and J genes are TRBV5-6 and TRBJ1-1; D remains unclear. From germline, CDR1 is SGHDT and CDR2 YYEEEE. The CDR3 extends over 16 amino acids. V shed 3 bases and J shed 0 bases, with 15 bases lying between them. CDR3 amino acids: CASSSFMTAMNTEAFF. CDR3 nucleotides: TGTGCCAGCAGCTCATTTATGACGGCTATGAACACTGAAGCTTTCTTT.

The gene calls are TRBV2 and TRBJ1-4; TRBD1 agrees at 10 bases. V lost 4 bases, J lost 0 bases, and 5 bases stayed unmatched. CDR1 is SNHLY and CDR2 is FYNNEI in the germline V gene. The CDR3 is 17 residues long. The CDR3 loop reads CASSGGQGHATNEKLFF. CDR3 coding DNA: TGTGCCAGCAGTGGGGGACAGGGGCACGCAACTAATGAAAAACTGTTTTTT.

V usage is TRBV7-9 and J usage is TRBJ1-3, with no clear D. This CDR3 has 15 residues. The V gene lost 5 bases and the J gene lost 0 bases, with 11 bases spanning the gap. The germline V gene encodes CDR1 SEHNR and CDR2 FQNEAQ (reference sequence). The CDR3 loop reads CASSPGGSSGNTIYF. CDR3 sequence (DNA): TGTGCCAGCAGCCCCGGCGGGAGCTCTGGAAACACCATATATTTT.

V and J are TRBV10-3 and TRBJ1-2, with 7 nucleotides matching TRBD1. Trimming took 7 bases from V and 2 from J; bases not matched to a gene: 7. Per the germline V gene, CDR1 is ENHRY and CDR2 is SYGVKD. The CDR3 is 14 amino acids. The CDR3 DNA sequence: TGTGCCATCACCGGGACAGCGAGAAACTATGGCTACACCTTC. It specifies CAITGTARNYGYTF.

The CDR3 here is CASSLPGGAKNIQYF. For the CDR3, the DNA is TGTGCCAGCAGCTTACCGGGAGGAGCCAAAAACATTCAGTACTTC. This chain uses TRBV7-9 with TRBJ2-4, with 7 positions matching TRBD2. The CDR3 covers 15 residues. The V and J ends lost 2 bases and 0 bases, in that order; junction bases with no gene match: 1. The germline gives CDR1 SEHNR, CDR2 FQNEAQ (reference sequence).

The chain joins TRBV19 to TRBJ2-5; tentatively, D is TRBD1 (6 bases). CDR1 is LNHDA, CDR2 SQIVND, per germline (reference sequence). Trimming left V 6 bases short and J 2 bases short, with 10 bases between. The CDR3 covers 13 residues. The CDR3 nucleotides are TGTGCCAGTAGACAGGGCCAGCAAGAGACCCAGTACTTC. Amino acid sequence: CASRQGQQETQYF.

This chain joins TRBV5-4 and TRBJ2-5, with 9 bases that match TRBD2. CDR1 and CDR2 from the germline V gene are SGHNT and YYREEE (reference sequence). This CDR3 is 18 amino acids long. The ends lost 5 bases at V and 0 bases at J; junction bases unmatched: 14. The CDR3 loop is CASSSGTSRAGHQETQYF. In DNA form, the CDR3 reads TGTGCCAGCAGTTCCGGGACTAGCAGGGCGGGCCACCAAGAGACCCAGTACTTC.

The chain combines TRBV10-3 with TRBJ1-1; TRBD1 is a possible D gene (6 bases). CDR3 size: 14 residues. Germline V gives CDR1 ENHRY, CDR2 SYGVKD. V was pared by 6 bases and J by 0 bases, with 11 bases between. The CDR3 region has the DNA TGTGCCATCAGGAAAGGACAGATGAACACTGAAGCTTTCTTT. Protein product: CAIRKGQMNTEAFF.

The chain uses TRBV9 and TRBJ1-5; D is uncertain. The CDR3 has 14 amino acids. The V gene lost 6 bases and the J gene lost 1 base, with 11 bases spanning the gap. Germline V gene sequence: CDR1 SGDLS, CDR2 YYNGEE. The CDR3 is CASNPDGSNQPQHF. CDR3 bases: TGTGCCAGCAACCCGGACGGAAGCAATCAGCCCCAGCATTTT.

The chain has TRBV20-1 and TRBJ1-1, with D unresolved. Germline V gene data show CDR1 as DFQATT and CDR2 as SNEGSKA (reference sequence). Trimming pared 5 bases from V and 7 bases from J, leaving 11 bases between. The CDR3 spans 11 residues. CDR3 sequence (DNA): TGCAGTGCTTCCGGACGGGTTGAAGCTTTCTTT. This translates into CSASGRVEAFF.

This clone occurred a few times. This chain connects TRBV28 to TRBJ2-6, with D perhaps assigned TRBD1 or TRBD2 (5 bases each). This CDR3 comprises 15 residues. V was clipped by 6 bases and J by 5 bases, with 14 bases between them. The V gene's germline CDR1 is MDHEN and CDR2 SYDVKM. The chain's CDR3 is CASSSRGRRANVLTF. CDR3 nucleotide sequence: TGTGCCAGCAGCTCGAGGGGACGGCGGGCCAACGTCCTGACTTTC. The variable domain in full, with the rest retrieved from reference TRBV28 and TRBJ2-6, is DVKVTQSSRYLVKRTGEKVFLECVQDMDHENMFWYRQDPGLGLRLIYFSYDVKMKEKGDIPEGYSVSREKKERFSLILESASTNQTSMYLCASSSRGRRANVLTFGAGSRLTVL.

The chain recombines TRBV28 with TRBJ1-2; no clear D gene. The V end was cut by 3 bases, the J end by 5 bases, with 7 bases between. CDR1 MDHEN and CDR2 SYDVKM come from the germline V gene. The CDR3 is 12 residues long. CDR3 sequence: CASSFEGYGYTF. The CDR3 DNA is TGTGCCAGCAGTTTTGAGGGTTATGGCTACACCTTC.

The chain recombines TRBV6-1 with TRBJ1-3; a weak D match, TRBD1 (6 bases). Deletions cut 8 bases from V and 0 bases from J, with 11 bases between. The germline gives CDR1 MNHNS, CDR2 SASEGT. The CDR3 spans 14 residues. CDR3 loop: CASGLGGSGNTIYF. DNA of the CDR3: TGTGCCAGCGGCTTAGGGGGCTCTGGAAACACCATATATTTT.

The CDR3 DNA is TGCGCCAGCAGCCTCCTCTTATCCGACACCGGGGAGCTGTTTTTT. Translation: CASSLLLSDTGELFF. This sequence joins TRBV4-3 and TRBJ2-2; D is undetermined. V dropped 4 bases and J dropped 3 bases, with 12 bases sitting between them. This CDR3 has 15 residues. Germline CDR1 LGHNA, CDR2 YSLEER.

The chain joins TRBV10-3 to TRBJ1-6, with D uncertain. CDR1 and CDR2 from the germline V gene are ENHRY and SYGVKD. V was cut by 4 bases and J by 5 bases, with 9 bases left in between. The CDR3 totals 14 residues. The CDR3 DNA is TGTGCCATCAGTGGAGACGCTGATAATTCACCCCTCCACTTT. Translated: CAISGDADNSPLHF.